This T cell receptor beta chain was recovered during a study of identical twins. Findings and limits, study-wide: Researchers caution that invariant MAIT and iNKT cells could partly confound zero-insertion analyses.

This clonotype occurred a few times. What it binds is unknown. J gave up 5 bases and V 4 bases, and 14 bases lay outside the gene matches. Germline V gene lookup returns CDR1 SGHTS and CDR2 YDEGEE. The CDR3 spans 17 residues. All donors were healthy Caucasians. MiXCR was run by TCRdb on the 5' RACE reads, yielding one entry per CDR3 protein. The sample contains 690,000 or so distinct CDR3 sequences, more than 6.5% of which appear only once. The same sample was also studied in work on yellow fever vaccine responses in identical twins. In that study: Reports say the vaccine T cell response in twins looked partly convergent and partly personalized.

The clonotype was recovered from a young woman in good health. Specimen: PBMCs. The chain has TRBV5-8 and TRBJ2-5; TRBD1 matches at 10 bases. The CDR3 DNA sequence: TGTGCCAGCAGCGTAGGGACAGGGGTCTTCAAAGGGGAGACCCAGTACTTC. It specifies CASSVGTGVFKGETQYF.